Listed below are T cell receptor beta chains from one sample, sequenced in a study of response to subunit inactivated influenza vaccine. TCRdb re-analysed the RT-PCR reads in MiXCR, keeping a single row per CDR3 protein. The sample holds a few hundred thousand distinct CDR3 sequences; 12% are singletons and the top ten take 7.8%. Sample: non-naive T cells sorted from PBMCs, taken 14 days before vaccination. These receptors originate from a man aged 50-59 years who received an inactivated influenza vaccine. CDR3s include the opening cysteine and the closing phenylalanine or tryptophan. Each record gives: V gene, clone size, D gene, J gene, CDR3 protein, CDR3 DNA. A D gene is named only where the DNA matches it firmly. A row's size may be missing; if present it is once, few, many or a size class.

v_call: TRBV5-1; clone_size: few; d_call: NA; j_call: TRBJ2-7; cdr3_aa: CASSLQTTGTSSYEQYF; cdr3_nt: TGCGCCAGCAGCTTACAAACGACAGGAACAAGCTCCTACGAGCAGTACTTC
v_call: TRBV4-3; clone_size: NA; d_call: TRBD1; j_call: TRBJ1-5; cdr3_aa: CASSQNTGTGYQPQHF; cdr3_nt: TGCGCCAGCAGCCAAAACACCGGGACAGGATATCAGCCCCAGCATTTT
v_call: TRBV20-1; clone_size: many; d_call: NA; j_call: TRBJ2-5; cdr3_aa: CSARDTETVQETQYF; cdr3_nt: TGCAGTGCTAGAGATACCGAGACAGTCCAAGAGACCCAGTACTTC
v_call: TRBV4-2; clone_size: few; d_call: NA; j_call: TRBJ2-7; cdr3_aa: CASSQDRRAGRPYEQYF; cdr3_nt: TGTGCCAGCAGCCAAGATAGACGGGCGGGGCGACCCTACGAGCAGTACTTC
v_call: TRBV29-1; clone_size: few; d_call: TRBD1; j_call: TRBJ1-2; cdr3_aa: CSVEAALKRGLYGYTF; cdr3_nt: TGCAGCGTTGAAGCCGCCCTAAAGAGGGGGCTCTATGGCTACACCTTC
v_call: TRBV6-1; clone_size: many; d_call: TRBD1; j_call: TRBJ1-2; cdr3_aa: CASSKGRAGGYGYTF; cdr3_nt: TGTGCCAGCAGTAAGGGGAGGGCAGGGGGATATGGCTACACCTTC
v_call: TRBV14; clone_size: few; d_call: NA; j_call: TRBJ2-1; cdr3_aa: CATSRARGYYNEQFF; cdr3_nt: TGTGCCACCTCAAGAGCCCGGGGGTACTACAATGAGCAGTTCTTC
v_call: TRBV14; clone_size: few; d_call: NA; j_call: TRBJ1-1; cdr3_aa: CASSRAGIMNTEAFF; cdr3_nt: TGTGCCAGCAGCCGGGCAGGGATCATGAACACTGAAGCTTTCTTT
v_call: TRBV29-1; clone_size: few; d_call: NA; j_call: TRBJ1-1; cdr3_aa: CSVESGRNTEAFF; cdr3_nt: TGCAGCGTTGAATCGGGGCGGAACACTGAAGCTTTCTTT
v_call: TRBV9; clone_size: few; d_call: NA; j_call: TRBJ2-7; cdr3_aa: CASSISGESSYEQYF; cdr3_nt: TGTGCCAGCAGTATAAGCGGCGAGAGCTCCTACGAGCAGTACTTC
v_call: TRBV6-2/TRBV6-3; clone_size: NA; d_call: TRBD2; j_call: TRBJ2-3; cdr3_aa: CASRLAGWNTDTQYF; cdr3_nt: TGTGCCAGTCGACTAGCGGGGTGGAACACAGATACGCAGTATTTT
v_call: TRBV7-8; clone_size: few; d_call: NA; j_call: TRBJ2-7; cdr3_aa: CASSLMGHRASYEQYF; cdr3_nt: TGTGCCAGCAGCTTAATGGGCCACAGGGCCTCTTACGAGCAGTACTTC
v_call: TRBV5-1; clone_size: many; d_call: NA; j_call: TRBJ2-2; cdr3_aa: CASRTLGENTGELFF; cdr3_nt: TGCGCCAGCAGGACCCTGGGGGAGAACACCGGGGAGCTGTTTTTT
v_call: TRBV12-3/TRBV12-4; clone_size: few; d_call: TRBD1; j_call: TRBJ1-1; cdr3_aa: CASSLDRGMGGTEAFF; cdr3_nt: TGTGCCAGCAGTTTGGACAGGGGTATGGGCGGCACTGAAGCTTTCTTT
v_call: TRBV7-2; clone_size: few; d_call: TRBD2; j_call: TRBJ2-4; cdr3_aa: CASSFLSGRNIQYF; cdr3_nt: TGTGCCAGCAGCTTTCTTAGCGGGAGAAACATTCAGTACTTC
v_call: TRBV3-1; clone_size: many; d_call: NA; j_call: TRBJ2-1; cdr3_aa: CASSPTGLSEQFF; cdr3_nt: TGTGCCAGCAGCCCGACAGGCCTCAGCGAGCAGTTCTTC
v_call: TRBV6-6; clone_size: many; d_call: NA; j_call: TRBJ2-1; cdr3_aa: CASGDYTEQFF; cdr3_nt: TGTGCCAGCGGGGATTATACTGAGCAGTTCTTC
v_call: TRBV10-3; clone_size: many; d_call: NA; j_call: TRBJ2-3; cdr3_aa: CAISVGGDSDTQYF; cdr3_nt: TGTGCCATCAGTGTCGGGGGAGATTCAGATACGCAGTATTTT
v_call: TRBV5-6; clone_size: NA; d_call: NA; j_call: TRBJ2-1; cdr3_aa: CASSLSGGGPPGEQFF; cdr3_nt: TGTGCCAGCAGCTTGTCTGGCGGCGGACCGCCGGGTGAGCAGTTCTTC
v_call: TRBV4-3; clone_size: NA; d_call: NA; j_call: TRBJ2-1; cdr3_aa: CASSQVAMGSDEQFF; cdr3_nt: TGCGCCAGCAGCCAAGTGGCTATGGGTTCGGATGAGCAGTTCTTC
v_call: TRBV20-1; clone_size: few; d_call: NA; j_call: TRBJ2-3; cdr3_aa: CSAQRVVGSTDTQYF; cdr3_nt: TGCAGTGCTCAGAGGGTAGTTGGAAGCACAGATACGCAGTATTTT
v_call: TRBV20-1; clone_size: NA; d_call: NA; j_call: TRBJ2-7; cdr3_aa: CSASGITQGPYEQYF; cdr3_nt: TGCAGTGCTAGTGGGATTACTCAGGGTCCCTACGAGCAGTACTTC
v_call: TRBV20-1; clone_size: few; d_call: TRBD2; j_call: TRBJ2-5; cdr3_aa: CSPAAGGPETQYF; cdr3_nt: TGCAGCCCGGCCGCGGGGGGTCCTGAGACCCAGTACTTC
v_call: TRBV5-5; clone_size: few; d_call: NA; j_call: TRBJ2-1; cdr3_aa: CASSLDQGMNEQFF; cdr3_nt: TGTGCCAGCAGCTTGGATCAGGGAATGAATGAGCAGTTCTTC
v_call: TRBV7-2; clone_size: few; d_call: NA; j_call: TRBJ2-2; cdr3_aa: CASSLKAPSAGELFF; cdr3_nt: TGTGCCAGCAGCTTAAAGGCCCCTTCGGCCGGGGAGCTGTTTTTT
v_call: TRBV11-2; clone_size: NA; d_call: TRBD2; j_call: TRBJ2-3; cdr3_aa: CASSPLSGTDTQYF; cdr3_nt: TGTGCCAGCAGCCCCCTTAGCGGGACAGATACGCAGTATTTT
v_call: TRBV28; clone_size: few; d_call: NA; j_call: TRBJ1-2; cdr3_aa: CASTQTAPGGHGYTF; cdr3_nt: TGTGCCAGCACCCAAACGGCCCCCGGAGGTCATGGCTACACCTTC
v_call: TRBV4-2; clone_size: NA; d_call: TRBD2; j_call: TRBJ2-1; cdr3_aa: CASSQEGGGGVNEQFF; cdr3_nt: TGTGCCAGCAGCCAAGAAGGAGGCGGGGGGGTGAATGAGCAGTTCTTC
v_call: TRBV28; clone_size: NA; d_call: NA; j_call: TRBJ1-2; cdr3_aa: CASKRQVPGGYTF; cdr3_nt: TGTGCCAGCAAGAGACAAGTCCCCGGTGGCTACACCTTC
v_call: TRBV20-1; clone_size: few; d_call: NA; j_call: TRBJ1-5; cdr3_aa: CSAPEGGPYSNQPQHF; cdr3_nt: TGCAGTGCTCCCGAGGGGGGGCCCTATAGCAATCAGCCCCAGCATTTT
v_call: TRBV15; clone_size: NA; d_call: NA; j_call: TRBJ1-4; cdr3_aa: CATSRGGFGSEELFF; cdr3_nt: TGTGCCACCAGCAGAGGGGGGTTTGGAAGTGAGGAACTGTTTTTT